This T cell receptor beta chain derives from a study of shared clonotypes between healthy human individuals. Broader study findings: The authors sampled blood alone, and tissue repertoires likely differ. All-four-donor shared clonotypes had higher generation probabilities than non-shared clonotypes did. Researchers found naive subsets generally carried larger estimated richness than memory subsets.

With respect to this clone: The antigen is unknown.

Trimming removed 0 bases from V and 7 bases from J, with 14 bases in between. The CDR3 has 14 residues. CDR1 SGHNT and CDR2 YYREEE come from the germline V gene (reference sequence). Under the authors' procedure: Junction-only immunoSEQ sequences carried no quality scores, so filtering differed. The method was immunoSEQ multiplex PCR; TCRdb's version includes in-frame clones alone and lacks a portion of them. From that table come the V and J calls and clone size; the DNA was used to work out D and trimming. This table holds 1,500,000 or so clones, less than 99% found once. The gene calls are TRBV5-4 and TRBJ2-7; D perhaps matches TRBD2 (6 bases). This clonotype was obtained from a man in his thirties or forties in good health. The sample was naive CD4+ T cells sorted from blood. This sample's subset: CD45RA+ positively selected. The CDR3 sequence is CASSLAKDAGEQYF. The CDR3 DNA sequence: TGTGCCAGCAGCTTGGCTAAGGACGCGGGGGAGCAGTACTTC.